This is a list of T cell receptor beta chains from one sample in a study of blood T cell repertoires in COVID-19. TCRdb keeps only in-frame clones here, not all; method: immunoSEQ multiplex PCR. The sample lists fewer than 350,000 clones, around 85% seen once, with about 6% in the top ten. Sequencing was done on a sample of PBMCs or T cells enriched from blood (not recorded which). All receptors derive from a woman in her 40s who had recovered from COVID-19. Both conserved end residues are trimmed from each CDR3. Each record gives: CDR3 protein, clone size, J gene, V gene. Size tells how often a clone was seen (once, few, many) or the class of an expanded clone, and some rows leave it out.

CDR3: AIRSPRGNTIY
size: NA
J: TRBJ1-3
V: TRBV10-3

CDR3: ASSLITSGTYNEQF
size: NA
J: TRBJ2-1
V: TRBV28

CDR3: ASSSTGRNEQF
size: NA
J: TRBJ2-1
V: TRBV7-3

CDR3: ASSLVIGTPGGAQH
size: few
J: TRBJ1-5
V: TRBV7-2

CDR3: ASSLGGSAADTQY
size: NA
J: TRBJ2-3
V: TRBV28

CDR3: ASRQSNSPLH
size: NA
J: TRBJ1-6
V: TRBV2

CDR3: ASSFGTVSSYEQY
size: NA
J: TRBJ2-7
V: TRBV6-2/TRBV6-3

CDR3: AWILGQGVGELF
size: once
J: TRBJ2-2
V: TRBV30

CDR3: ASSLARSLAGSSTDTQY
size: NA
J: TRBJ2-3
V: TRBV7-2

CDR3: ASSSGTSGRVSYNEQF
size: NA
J: TRBJ2-1
V: TRBV5-1